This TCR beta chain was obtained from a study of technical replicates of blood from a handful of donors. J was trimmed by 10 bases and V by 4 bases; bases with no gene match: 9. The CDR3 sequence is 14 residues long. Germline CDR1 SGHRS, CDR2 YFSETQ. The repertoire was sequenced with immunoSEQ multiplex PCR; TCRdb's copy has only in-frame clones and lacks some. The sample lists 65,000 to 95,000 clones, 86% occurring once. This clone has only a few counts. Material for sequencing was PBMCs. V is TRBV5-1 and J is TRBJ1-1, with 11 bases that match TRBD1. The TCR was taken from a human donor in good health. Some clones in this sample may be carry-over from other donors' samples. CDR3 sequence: CASSGGTGGVGAFF. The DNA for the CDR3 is TGCGCCAGCAGCGGGGGGACAGGGGGAGTGGGAGCTTTCTTT. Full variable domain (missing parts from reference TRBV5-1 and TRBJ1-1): KAGVTQTPRYLIKTRGQQVTLSCSPISGHRSVSWYQQTPGQGLQFLFEYFSETQRNKGNFPGRFSGRQFSNSRSEMNVSTLELGDSALYLCASSGGTGGVGAFFGQGTRLTVV.